This T cell receptor beta chain comes out of a study of blood T cell repertoires in COVID-19. Study at large: The United States, Italy and Spain supplied acute and convalescent COVID-19 samples. Nucleic acid was either cDNA or gDNA, and it came from T cells, B-cell-depleted T cells, or PBMCs.

The Seattle patients joined while their infection was active and were tracked longitudinally afterward. Germline values: CDR1 MNHNS, CDR2 SASEGT. CDR3 size: 15 residues. Trimming took 2 bases from V and 1 from J, leaving 11 bases between them. How the authors handled the data: Reference gene primers were amplified, and this amplification served to estimate nucleated cell counts. Assay used: immunoSEQ multiplex PCR; TCRdb lists only in-frame clones, some missing. V and J calls and clone size come straight from that table; D and trimming were deduced from the DNA. The sample shows 160,000 or so clones, less than 85% of them seen only once.

This TCR derives from a woman aged 55-70 years with COVID-19, enrolled during active disease. The sequencing sample was made of peripheral blood. The rearrangement links TRBV6-1 to TRBJ1-1; D is perhaps TRBD1 (5 bases). CDR3: CASSEMARANTEAFF. The CDR3, as DNA: TGTGCCAGCAGTGAAATGGCCAGGGCGAACACTGAAGCTTTCTTT.